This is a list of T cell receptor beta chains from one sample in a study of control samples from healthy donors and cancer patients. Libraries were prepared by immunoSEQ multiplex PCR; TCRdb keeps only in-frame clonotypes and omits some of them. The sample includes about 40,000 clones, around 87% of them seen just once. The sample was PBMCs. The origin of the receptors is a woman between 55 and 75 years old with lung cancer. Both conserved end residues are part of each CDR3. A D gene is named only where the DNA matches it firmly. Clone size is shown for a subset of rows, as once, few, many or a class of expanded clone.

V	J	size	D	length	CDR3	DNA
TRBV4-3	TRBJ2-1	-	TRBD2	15	CASSQGTSGYNEQFF	TGCGCCAGCAGCCAGGGGACTAGCGGATACAATGAGCAGTTCTTC
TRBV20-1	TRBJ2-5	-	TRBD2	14	CSASSGREQETQYF	TGCAGTGCTAGTAGCGGGAGGGAACAAGAGACCCAGTACTTC
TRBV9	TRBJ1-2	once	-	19	CASSQEGAWGSTSNYGYTF	TGTGCCAGCAGCCAGGAAGGGGCCTGGGGGAGCACCTCAAACTATGGCTACACCTTC
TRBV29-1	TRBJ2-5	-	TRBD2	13	CSAMTSGSETQYF	TGCAGCGCAATGACTAGCGGGAGTGAGACCCAGTACTTC
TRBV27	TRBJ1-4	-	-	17	CASGTSLVSDTNEKLFF	TGTGCCAGTGGAACGTCCCTCGTCAGTGACACTAATGAAAAACTGTTTTTT
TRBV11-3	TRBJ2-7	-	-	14	CASSQEPGKYEQYF	TGTGCCAGCAGCCAAGAACCAGGGAAATACGAGCAGTACTTC
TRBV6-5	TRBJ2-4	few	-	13	CASSSTGENIQYF	TGTGCCAGCAGTTCCACAGGAGAAAACATTCAGTACTTC
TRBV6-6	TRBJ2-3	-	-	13	CASSGGTTDTQYF	TGTGCCAGCAGCGGAGGGACCACAGATACGCAGTATTTT
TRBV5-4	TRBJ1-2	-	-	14	CASSLMGFRYGYTF	TGTGCCAGCAGCTTGATGGGGTTTCGGTATGGCTACACCTTC
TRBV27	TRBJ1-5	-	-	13	CASSSKGNQPQHF	TGTGCCAGCAGTTCGAAAGGAAATCAGCCCCAGCATTTT
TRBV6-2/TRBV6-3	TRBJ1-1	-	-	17	CASSYSYFGLGRPEAFF	TGTGCCAGCAGTTACTCGTATTTCGGTTTAGGGCGACCTGAAGCTTTCTTT
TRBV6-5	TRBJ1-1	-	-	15	CASRAVERSNTEAFF	TGTGCCAGCAGGGCGGTGGAAAGATCGAACACTGAAGCTTTCTTT
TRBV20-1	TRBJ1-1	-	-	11	CSARDGLEAFF	TGCAGTGCTAGAGACGGACTTGAAGCTTTCTTT
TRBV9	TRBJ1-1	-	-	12	CASSVGQGEAFF	TGTGCCAGCAGCGTCGGGCAGGGAGAAGCTTTCTTT
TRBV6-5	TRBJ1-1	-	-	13	CASVRRQNTEAFF	TGTGCCAGTGTGAGGCGTCAGAACACTGAAGCTTTCTTT
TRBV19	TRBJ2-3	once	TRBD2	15	CASARLAASTDTQYF	TGTGCCAGTGCCAGACTAGCGGCTAGCACAGATACGCAGTATTTT
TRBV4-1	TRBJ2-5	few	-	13	CASSQVGVGTQYF	TGCGCCAGCAGCCAAGTTGGAGTAGGGACCCAGTACTTC
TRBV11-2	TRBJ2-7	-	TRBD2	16	CASSLAPSSGVYEQYF	TGTGCCAGCAGCTTAGCACCGAGTAGCGGGGTTTACGAGCAGTACTTC
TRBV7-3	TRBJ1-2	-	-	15	CASSFMEGSNYGYTF	TGTGCCAGCAGCTTTATGGAGGGGAGTAACTATGGCTACACCTTC
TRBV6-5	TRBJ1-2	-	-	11	CASSYSNGYTF	TGTGCCAGCAGTTACTCGAATGGCTACACCTTC
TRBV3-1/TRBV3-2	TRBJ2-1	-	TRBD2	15	CASSFGLAGDDEQFF	TGTGCCAGCAGCTTCGGACTAGCGGGTGACGATGAGCAGTTCTTC
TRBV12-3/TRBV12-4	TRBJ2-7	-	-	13	CASRGTGSDEQYF	TGTGCCAGCAGGGGAACAGGGTCCGACGAGCAGTACTTC
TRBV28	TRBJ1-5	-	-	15	CASFPGTASNQPQHF	TGTGCCAGCTTTCCAGGAACAGCCTCCAATCAGCCCCAGCATTTT
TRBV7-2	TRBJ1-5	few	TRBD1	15	CASSTGQGRNQPQHF	TGTGCCAGCAGCACGGGACAGGGACGGAATCAGCCCCAGCATTTT
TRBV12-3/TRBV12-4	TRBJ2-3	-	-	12	CASSLLGDTQYF	TGTGCCAGCAGTTTATTGGGAGATACGCAGTATTTT
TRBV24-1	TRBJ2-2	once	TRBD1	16	CATSDWDRANTGELFF	TGTGCCACCAGTGACTGGGACAGGGCGAACACCGGGGAGCTGTTTTTT
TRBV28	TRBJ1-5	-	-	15	CASSLWSASNQPQHF	TGTGCCAGCAGTTTATGGTCAGCAAGCAATCAGCCCCAGCATTTT
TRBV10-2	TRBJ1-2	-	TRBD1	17	CASSESLLRGTQSGYTF	TGCGCCAGCAGTGAGTCCTTGCTCAGGGGGACGCAGAGTGGCTACACCTTC
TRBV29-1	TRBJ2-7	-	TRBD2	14	CSVEVASGSYEQYF	TGCAGCGTTGAAGTCGCTAGCGGGTCCTACGAGCAGTACTTC
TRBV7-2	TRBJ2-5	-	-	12	CASSLVSGTQYF	TGTGCCAGCAGCTTAGTATCAGGGACCCAGTACTTC
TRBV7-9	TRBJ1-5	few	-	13	CASSSGRDQPQHF	TGTGCCAGCAGCTCGGGACGGGATCAGCCCCAGCATTTT
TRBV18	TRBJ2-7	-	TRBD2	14	CASSPTSGSYEQYF	TGTGCCAGCTCACCAACTAGCGGGAGCTACGAGCAGTACTTC
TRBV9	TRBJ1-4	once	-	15	CASSVESGYNEKLFF	TGTGCCAGCAGCGTAGAGTCAGGCTATAATGAAAAACTGTTTTTT
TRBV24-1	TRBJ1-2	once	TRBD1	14	CATSDTTGAEGYTF	TGTGCCACCAGTGACACAACAGGGGCAGAGGGCTACACCTTC
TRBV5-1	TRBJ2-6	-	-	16	CASSLTVVSGANVLTF	TGCGCCAGCAGCCTGACCGTTGTCTCTGGGGCCAACGTCCTGACTTTC
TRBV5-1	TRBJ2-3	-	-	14	CASSLQLGTDTQYF	TGCGCCAGCAGCTTACAACTCGGGACAGATACGCAGTATTTT
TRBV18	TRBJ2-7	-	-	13	CASSPQSSYEQYF	TGTGCCAGCTCACCTCAGAGTTCCTACGAGCAGTACTTC
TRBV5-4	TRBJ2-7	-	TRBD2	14	CASSLGSGSYEQYF	TGTGCCAGCAGCTTGGGTAGCGGGAGTTACGAGCAGTACTTC
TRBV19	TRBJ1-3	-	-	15	CASKRAATSGYHIYF	TGTGCCAGTAAAAGGGCGGCGACGTCGGGGTATCACATATATTTT
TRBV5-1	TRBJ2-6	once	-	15	CASSPNLSGANVLTF	TGCGCCAGCAGCCCCAATCTCTCTGGGGCCAACGTCCTGACTTTC
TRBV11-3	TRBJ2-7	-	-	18	CASSLEQLGGPRTYEQYF	TGTGCCAGCAGCTTAGAACAGCTGGGGGGCCCAAGGACCTACGAGCAGTACTTC
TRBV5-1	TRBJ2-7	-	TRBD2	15	CASSSSSGNIYEQYF	TGCGCCAGCAGCTCCTCTAGCGGGAATATCTACGAGCAGTACTTC
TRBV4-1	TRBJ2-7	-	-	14	CASSLEEGGYEQYF	TGCGCCAGCAGCCTGGAGGAGGGTGGGTACGAGCAGTACTTC
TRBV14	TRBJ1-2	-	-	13	CASSGQFNYGYTF	TGTGCCAGCAGCGGACAGTTTAACTATGGCTACACCTTC
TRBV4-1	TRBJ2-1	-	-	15	CASSQDRLFNNEQFF	TGCGCCAGCAGCCAAGACAGATTATTCAACAATGAGCAGTTCTTC
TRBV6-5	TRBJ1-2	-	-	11	CADGGRDGYTF	TGTGCAGACGGGGGGCGCGATGGCTACACCTTC
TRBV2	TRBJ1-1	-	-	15	CASSSTWTENTEAFF	TGTGCCAGCAGCTCCACTTGGACGGAGAACACTGAAGCTTTCTTT
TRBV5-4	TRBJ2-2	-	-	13	CASSEGVDGELFF	TGTGCCAGCAGCGAGGGGGTTGACGGGGAGCTGTTTTTT
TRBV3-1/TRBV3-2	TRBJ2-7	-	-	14	CASSRNSLSYEQYF	TGTGCCAGCAGCCGAAACTCACTTAGCTACGAGCAGTACTTC
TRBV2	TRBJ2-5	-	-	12	CASSERLATQYF	TGTGCCAGCAGTGAAAGGTTGGCGACCCAGTACTTC
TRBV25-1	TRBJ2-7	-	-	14	CARSKVGGRYIQYF	TGTGCCAGATCAAAAGTGGGGGGGCGGTATATCCAGTACTTC
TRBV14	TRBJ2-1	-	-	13	CASSPGTHNEQFF	TGTGCCAGCAGCCCTGGGACGCATAATGAGCAGTTCTTC
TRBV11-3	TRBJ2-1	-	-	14	CASSRRGAYNEQFF	TGTGCCAGCAGCCGGCGGGGAGCCTACAATGAGCAGTTCTTC
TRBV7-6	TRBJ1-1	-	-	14	CASSQEGGASEAFF	TGTGCCAGCAGCCAAGAGGGGGGCGCGAGTGAAGCTTTCTTT
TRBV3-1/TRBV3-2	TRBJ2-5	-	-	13	CASSQQLQETQYF	TGTGCCAGCAGCCAACAGTTACAAGAGACCCAGTACTTC
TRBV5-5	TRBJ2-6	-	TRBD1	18	CASSPGTGGTWGANVLTF	TGTGCCAGCAGCCCCGGGACAGGGGGGACTTGGGGGGCCAACGTCCTGACTTTC